The source of this T cell receptor beta chain is a study of blood T cell repertoires in COVID-19. Study summary: Whether acute or convalescent, the COVID-19 samples came from the United States, Italy and Spain. Sources were T cells, B-cell-depleted T cells, or PBMCs; the material itself was cDNA or gDNA.

As originally analysed: For nucleated cells, counts were estimated from reference gene primer amplification. Sequencing was performed with immunoSEQ multiplex PCR; in TCRdb, only in-frame clones are kept and a portion is missing. The V and J calls and clone size are taken from that table; D and trimming were inferred from the DNA. Here the sample spans 150,000 to 200,000 clones, roughly four fifths being singletons. The CDR3 is made up of 17 amino acids. V was clipped by 0 bases and J by 0 bases, with 12 bases between them. In germline, CDR1 is MGHRA, CDR2 YSYEKL. The chain combines TRBV4-1 with TRBJ2-1; D may be TRBD2 (6 bases). Source material: peripheral blood. The receptor was isolated from a man aged 70-80 years who had recovered from COVID-19. The CDR3, as DNA: TGCGCCAGCAGCCAAGAATCCGCGACTAGCTCCTACAATGAGCAGTTCTTC. Amino acid sequence: CASSQESATSSYNEQFF.